These 24 T cell receptor beta chains were all obtained from the same sample, sequenced in a study of blood T cells in healthy people across ages. For the second PCR, which ran for about 7 to 11 cycles, a sample-barcoded 5' primer and a J-beta primer mix were used. TCRdb processed the 5' RACE reads anew with MiXCR; each CDR3 protein has one entry. Of 650,000 to 700,000 distinct CDR3 sequences detected, approximately 29% appear once; the ten largest clones hold 15%. Sequencing input: blood. Source of these receptors: a woman at least 80 years old in good health.

Worth noting for this clonotype: Without the conserved terminal phenylalanine or tryptophan, this CDR3 likely stems from a read error. This sequence joins TRBV20-1 and TRBJ2-5; 7 positions agree with TRBD1. The CDR3 is 14 amino acids. Germline V gives CDR1 DFQATT, CDR2 SNEGSKA (reference sequence). V gave up 6 bases and J gave up 2 bases; unmatched junction bases: 9. The CDR3 spells CSALKWDSQETQYS. CDR3 nucleotides: TGCAGTGCGCTTAAGTGGGACAGTCAAGAGACCCAGTACTCC.

There are many counts of this clonotype. CDR3 sequence: CASTAGGGTGIGETQYF. The CDR3 DNA sequence: TGTGCCAGCACCGCTGGGGGGGGGACAGGGATCGGGGAGACCCAGTACTTC. J is TRBJ2-5 and V is TRBV28; 9 bases agree with TRBD1. Trimming removed 7 bases from V and 5 bases from J; junction bases left unmatched: 17. This CDR3 has 17 residues. Germline V gene lookup returns CDR1 MDHEN and CDR2 SYDVKM.

This clonotype was recorded once. This may come from a read error, since a much larger clone is one base off. V usage is TRBV10-3 and J usage is TRBJ1-4, with D uncertain. Deletions cut 4 bases from V and 3 bases from J, with 12 bases between. This CDR3 is built from 15 residues. Per the germline V gene, CDR1 is ENHRY and CDR2 is SYGVKD. The CDR3 nucleotides read TGTGCCATCAGTGTCGGGCGGGCGGCTAATGAAAAACTGTTTTTT. Translated, it gives CAISVGRAANEKLFF.

Concerning this clonotype: The missing conserved phenylalanine or tryptophan at the end of this CDR3 makes a read error likely. The chain employs TRBV5-5 and TRBJ2-7; 7 bases agree with TRBD1. V was pared by 4 bases and J by 3 bases, with 10 bases of the junction left unmatched. The CDR3 has 15 amino acids. Germline values: CDR1 SGHKS, CDR2 YYEKEE (reference sequence). CDR3: CASSKQVQGNYEQYC. CDR3 coding DNA: TGTGCCAGCAGCAAACAGGTACAGGGGAACTACGAGCAGTACTGC.

In this sample, this clonotype turned up many times. The CDR3 nucleotides read TGCAGTGCTAGAGTTGAAGGGTCGGTCCACGAGCAGTACTTC. It codes for CSARVEGSVHEQYF. The chain carries TRBV20-1 and TRBJ2-7; D call uncertain. The CDR3 runs 14 residues. Trimming stripped 1 base from V and 5 bases from J, with 15 bases between. Germline V gives CDR1 DFQATT, CDR2 SNEGSKA (reference sequence).

The V call is TRBV11-2, the J call TRBJ1-6; D call uncertain. Trimming cost V 5 bases and J 7 bases, with 12 bases left between them. CDR1 and CDR2 from the germline V gene are SGHAT and FQNNGV. This CDR3 spans 14 amino acids. CDR3 coding DNA: TGTGCCAGCAGCGTCCAGAGATCCAATTCACCCCTCCACTTT. This sequence encodes CASSVQRSNSPLHF. Using reference TRBV11-2 and TRBJ1-6 for the parts outside the CDR3, the full variable domain is EAGVAQSPRYKIIEKRQSVAFWCNPISGHATLYWYQQILGQGPKLLIQFQNNGVVDDSQLPKDRFSAERLKGVDSTLKIQPAKLEDSAVYLCASSVQRSNSPLHFGNGTRLTVT.

With regard to this clonotype: A read error may explain this, as a much larger clone is one base away. V usage is TRBV19 and J usage is TRBJ1-2, with D perhaps matching TRBD1 (6 bases). The CDR3 length is 14 residues. Germline-derived CDR1 and CDR2 are LNHDA and SQIVND (reference sequence). The CDR3 loop reads CASSAQGTNYDYTF. The CDR3 DNA follows: TGTGCCAGTAGCGCCCAGGGGACTAACTATGACTACACCTTC.

This clonotype was observed a few times. This rearrangement joins TRBV20-1 to TRBJ2-2; no clear D. This CDR3 has 14 amino acids. Germline CDR1 DFQATT, CDR2 SNEGSKA (reference sequence). Between the trimmed V and J ends, which lost 3 bases and 4 bases, there was a span of 12 bases. The CDR3 region is CSASLGGITGELFF. The CDR3 nucleotides are TGCAGTGCTAGTTTGGGCGGTATCACCGGGGAGCTGTTTTTT.

This clonotype was seen many times. The V call is TRBV21-1, the J call TRBJ1-2; the table's D gene call, TRBD1, was not cross checked with the DNA. TRBV21-1 constitutes a pseudogene. The length of the CDR3 is 15 residues. The CDR3 protein is CASSKKQGIYYGYTF. In DNA, the CDR3 is TGTGCCAGCAGCAAAAAACAGGGAATTTACTATGGCTACACCTTC.

This clonotype has a count of ten or more. The chain is built from TRBV30 and TRBJ2-3; D is uncertain. CDR1 and CDR2 from the germline V gene are GTSNPN and SVGIG (reference sequence). Between the trimmed V and J ends, which lost 0 bases and 2 bases, there was a span of 12 bases. This CDR3 is built from 15 residues. As DNA, the CDR3 is TGTGCCTGGAGTGTCTCCTCCGTCACCACAGATACGCAGTATTTT. Residues: CAWSVSSVTTDTQYF.

This clonotype was counted only a few times. The chain recombines TRBV6-2 or TRBV6-3 with TRBJ1-2, with 7 bases identical to TRBD1. V trimming: 7 bases; J trimming: 10 bases; junction bases outside the gene matches: 18. The germline V gene has CDR1 MNHEY and CDR2 SVGEGT. The CDR3 spans 15 residues. This chain's CDR3 is CASNDRDGIVVDYTF. The CDR3, as DNA: TGTGCCAGCAACGACAGGGATGGAATAGTGGTCGACTACACCTTC.

This chain uses TRBV12-3 or TRBV12-4 with TRBJ1-5; 7 bases agree with TRBD1. Trimming at V came to 4 bases and at J to 1 base, leaving 13 bases not matched to a gene. The CDR3 consists of 18 residues. The CDR3: CASSSTGVGVFSNQPQHF. DNA for the CDR3: TGTGCCAGCAGTTCCACAGGGGTCGGGGTTTTCAGCAATCAGCCCCAGCATTTT.

This clonotype was recorded at least ten times. The V gene is TRBV20-1, the J gene TRBJ1-5, with D tentatively TRBD1 (5 bases). Germline CDR1 reads DFQATT; CDR2 reads SNEGSKA (reference sequence). Trimming took off 3 bases at V and 0 bases at J, with 12 bases between the two ends. The CDR3 contains 15 residues. CDR3 sequence reads: CSASPGTYSNQPQHF. CDR3 sequence (DNA): TGCAGTGCTAGTCCCGGGACGTATAGCAATCAGCCCCAGCATTTT.

The chain combines TRBV10-3 with TRBJ1-1; D gene unclear. The CDR3 runs to 15 residues. The V end lost 3 bases, the J end lost 1 base, and 12 bases lay between the germline ends. Per the germline V gene, CDR1 is ENHRY and CDR2 is SYGVKD. This chain's CDR3 is CAISDQEGKNTEAFF. The DNA of the CDR3 is TGTGCCATCAGTGATCAGGAGGGCAAGAACACTGAAGCTTTCTTT.

Comments on this clonotype: Being one base from a much bigger clone, this may be a read error. This sequence joins TRBV20-1 and TRBJ2-5; the D gene is possibly TRBD2 (6 bases). The CDR3 spans 14 residues. Per germline, CDR1 DFQATT and CDR2 SNEGSKA (reference sequence). Trimming cost V 2 bases and J 11 bases, with 21 bases left between them. This CDR3 reads CSARKLGTFNEQYF. The CDR3 bases are TGCAGTGCTAGAAAGCTCGGGACTTTCAATGAGCAGTACTTC.

This clonotype has ten or more counts. The chain has TRBV6-2 or TRBV6-3 and TRBJ2-5; maybe TRBD2 (6 bases). The CDR3 runs to 15 residues. V was cut by 5 bases and J by 10 bases, with 23 bases left in between. Per germline, CDR1 MNHEY and CDR2 SVGEGT. CDR3 loop: CASSALGGIALDQYF. CDR3 nucleotides: TGTGCCAGCAGTGCCCTGGGCGGGATCGCTCTGGACCAGTACTTC.

The chain couples TRBV25-1 to TRBJ2-5; no definite D call. Germline V gives CDR1 MGHDK, CDR2 SYGVNS. There are 14 residues in the CDR3. V lost 3 bases to trimming and J lost 4 bases, with 12 bases between them. This chain's CDR3 is CASSEVATIETQYF. The CDR3 region has the DNA TGTGCCAGCAGTGAGGTGGCCACAATAGAGACCCAGTACTTC.

This clonotype came up many times. The V call is TRBV6-6, the J call TRBJ2-7; 10 positions match TRBD1. CDR3 length equals 15 residues. The junction had 3 bases not matched to a gene; V was cut back by 2 bases and J by 2 bases. Looked up from germline, CDR1 is MNHNY and CDR2 is SVGAGI (reference sequence). The CDR3 DNA follows: TGTGCCAGCAGTTACCGGGACAGGGGAACCTACGAGCAGTACTTC. Encoded protein: CASSYRDRGTYEQYF.

About this clonotype itself: A read error may explain this, as a much larger clone is one base away. The chain recombines TRBV7-9 with TRBJ1-2; maybe TRBD1 (6 bases). From germline, CDR1 is SEHNR and CDR2 FQNEAQ (reference sequence). V was clipped by 5 bases and J by 8 bases, with 15 bases between them. The CDR3 extends over 13 amino acids. CDR3 region: CASSRGGRRGYTF. The CDR3 bases are TGTGCCAGCAGCCGAGGGGGGCGACGGGGCTACACCTTC. Full variable domain (remainder filled in from reference TRBV7-9 and TRBJ1-2): DTGVSQNPRHKITKRGQNVTFRCDPISEHNRLYWYRQTLGQGPEFLTYFQNEAQLEKSRLLSDRFSAERPKGSFSTLEIQRTEQGDSAMYLCASSRGGRRGYTFGSGTRLTVV.

This clonotype was detected many times. V gene TRBV20-1 combines with J gene TRBJ2-1; no firm D call. This CDR3 is built from 11 residues. Germline CDR1 is DFQATT and CDR2 is SNEGSKA (reference sequence). Between the trimmed V and J ends, which lost 3 bases and 8 bases, there was a span of 8 bases. The CDR3 protein is CSASRWDEQFF. The DNA for the CDR3 is TGCAGTGCTAGCCGGTGGGATGAGCAGTTCTTC.

This clonotype showed up many times. The chain links TRBV4-3 to TRBJ2-1, with TRBD2 matching 8 bases. V lost 0 bases and J lost 5; bases outside the gene matches: 6. The CDR3 covers 16 residues. Germline CDR1 and CDR2: LGHNA and YSLEER. CDR3 sequence (DNA): TGCGCCAGCAGCCAAGAGGAGCGGGGGTACAACAATGAGCAGTTCTTC. It yields the protein CASSQEERGYNNEQFF.

This chain connects TRBV5-1 to TRBJ2-1, with 8 bases matching TRBD1. There are 14 residues in the CDR3. Trimming took 7 bases from V and 2 from J; bases not matched to a gene: 5. Germline assignment: CDR1 SGHRS and CDR2 YFSETQ. In DNA form, the CDR3 reads TGCGCCAGCCGTCCGGGACAGGCCTACAATGAGCAGTTCTTC. As protein: CASRPGQAYNEQFF.

The V and J genes are TRBV6-1 and TRBJ2-2, with D maybe TRBD2 (6 bases). Trimming took off 4 bases at V and 3 bases at J, with 9 bases between the two ends. CDR1 is MNHNS, CDR2 SASEGT, per germline. The CDR3 has 14 amino acids. The CDR3 region is CASSGAGYTGELFF. The DNA of the CDR3 is TGTGCCAGCAGTGGAGCGGGTTACACCGGGGAGCTGTTTTTT.

This clonotype was recorded a few times. The chain combines TRBV27 with TRBJ1-1; no clear D. V lost 3 bases and J lost 0, with 11 bases in between. Germline V CDR1 and CDR2: MNHEY, SMNVEV (reference sequence). The CDR3 contains 15 residues. The CDR3 DNA reads as TGTGCCAGCAGTTTGCGGGCACAGATGAACACTGAAGCTTTCTTT. This encodes CASSLRAQMNTEAFF.